The present T cell receptor beta chain was sequenced within a study of blood T cell repertoires in COVID-19. Across the study: Some COVID-19 samples were acute and others convalescent; all came from the United States, Italy and Spain.

Seattle enrolled patients during active infection and tracked them longitudinally. The CDR3 contains 15 residues. V was clipped by 6 bases and J by 3 bases, with 18 bases between them. Germline V gene data show CDR1 as MNHEY and CDR2 as SVGAGI. As processed by the authors: Estimated nucleated cell counts came from reference gene primer amplification. Profiling relied on immunoSEQ multiplex PCR, and the TCRdb table lists in-frame clones only, not all of them. V and J calls and clone size come straight from that table; D and trimming were deduced from the DNA. Seen here are some 180,000 clones, around 87% observed once, and the top ten hold over 2%.

The sample comprised peripheral blood. This chain joins TRBV6-5 and TRBJ2-7; weak D call: TRBD2 (6 bases). The receptor was isolated from a woman aged 80 or over with COVID-19, enrolled during active disease. Here the CDR3 DNA reads TGTGCCAGCAGACTAGCCCGAAACGTTCACTACGAGCAGTACTTC. Protein product: CASRLARNVHYEQYF.